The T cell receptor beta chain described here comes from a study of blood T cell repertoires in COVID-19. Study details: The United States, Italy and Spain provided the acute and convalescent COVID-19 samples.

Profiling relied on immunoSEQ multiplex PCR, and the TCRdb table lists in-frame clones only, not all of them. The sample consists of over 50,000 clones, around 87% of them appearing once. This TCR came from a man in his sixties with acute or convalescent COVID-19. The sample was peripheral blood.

The CDR3 DNA sequence: TGTGCCAGCAGCTTGAGGAGGACAGGGTTTTTGGGAACTAATGAAAAACTGTTTTTT. It is translated as CASSLRRTGFLGTNEKLFF. V and J are TRBV7-8 and TRBJ1-4, with 8 bases identical to TRBD1. V shed 3 bases and J 1 base; nucleotides not matched to a gene: 13. This CDR3 has 19 amino acids. CDR1 and CDR2 from the germline V gene are SGHVS and FQNEAQ.